This T cell receptor (beta chain) stems from a study of blood T cell repertoires in COVID-19. CDR3 length: 14 amino acids. Trimming pared 0 bases from V and 7 bases from J, leaving 10 bases between. Per germline, CDR1 SGHDT and CDR2 YYEEEE. Authors' data handling: Amplifying reference gene primers gave estimates of nucleated cell counts. Clones were read by immunoSEQ multiplex PCR, and TCRdb kept only the in-frame ones, dropping some. From that table come the V and J calls and clone size; the DNA was used to work out D and trimming. The table includes some 150,000 clones, 80% to 85% detected once. This TCR came from a human donor with acute or convalescent COVID-19. The donor label of this sample is uncertain. Sequencing was done on a sample of peripheral blood. The rearrangement uses TRBV5-6 and TRBJ1-4, with D perhaps matching TRBD1 (5 bases). The CDR3 nucleotides are TGTGCCAGCAGCTTGGACAGGTTCCCTGAAAAACTGTTTTTT. Protein product: CASSLDRFPEKLFF. The complete variable domain, with remaining parts taken from reference TRBV5-6 and TRBJ1-4, reads DAGVTQSPTHLIKTRGQQVTLRCSPKSGHDTVSWYQQALGQGPQFIFQYYEEEERQRGNFPDRFSGHQFPNYSSELNVNALLLGDSALYLCASSLDRFPEKLFFGSGTQLSVL.